Each of the 30 T cell receptor beta chains below was sequenced from the same sample in a study of blood T cell repertoires in COVID-19. The table came from immunoSEQ multiplex PCR; TCRdb's copy has only in-frame clones and leaves some out. Of roughly 56,000 clones listed, 70% to 90% are singletons. The sequenced sample consisted of peripheral blood. These receptors originate from a human donor in a cohort sampled during active COVID-19.

The chain employs TRBV4-1 and TRBJ1-4; the match to TRBD1 covers 10 bases. V was clipped by 5 bases and J by 6 bases; unmatched bases: 6. The CDR3 totals 15 residues. Germline values: CDR1 MGHRA, CDR2 YSYEKL. CDR3 residues: CASSGRDRGYEKLFF. CDR3 sequence (DNA): TGCGCCAGCAGCGGACGGGACAGGGGTTATGAAAAACTGTTTTTT.

The chain carries TRBV29-1 and TRBJ2-2; 9 nucleotides agree with TRBD1. This CDR3 contains 14 residues. With 3 bases clipped from V and 5 bases from J, the junction kept 4 bases outside the gene matches. Germline-derived CDR1 and CDR2 are SQVTM and ANQGSEA. CDR3 sequence reads: CSVDETGGTGELFF. CDR3 bases: TGCAGCGTTGATGAGACAGGGGGTACCGGGGAGCTGTTTTTT.

The gene calls are TRBV6-5 and TRBJ1-5; 7 bases match TRBD1. The junction had 13 bases not matched to a gene; V was cut back by 8 bases and J by 6 bases. Germline V gene data show CDR1 as MNHEY and CDR2 as SVGAGI. This CDR3 spans 15 amino acids. The CDR3 sequence: CASGVNRGGGQPQHF. As DNA, the CDR3 is TGTGCCAGCGGGGTTAACAGGGGCGGCGGTCAGCCCCAGCATTTT.

The chain recombines TRBV11-2 with TRBJ1-4; D is uncertain. The germline CDR1 and CDR2 sequences are SGHAT and FQNNGV. With 1 base removed from V and 8 bases from J, the gap between germline ends came to 17 bases. The CDR3 totals 16 residues. The CDR3 here is CASSLGAVGGGEKLFF. In nucleotides, the CDR3 is TGTGCCAGCAGCTTAGGCGCTGTGGGAGGAGGAGAAAAACTGTTTTTT.

The V call is TRBV6-1, the J call TRBJ2-1, with TRBD1 as a possible D gene (7 bases). Trimming took off 4 bases at V and 8 bases at J, with 21 bases between the two ends. This CDR3 contains 16 residues. Per germline, CDR1 MNHNS and CDR2 SASEGT. CDR3 sequence (DNA): TGTGCCAGCAGTGGGACAGGAGGGACTGAGGTGGATGAGCAGTTCTTC. As protein: CASSGTGGTEVDEQFF.

V is TRBV14 and J is TRBJ2-1; TRBD1 matches 11 bases. The CDR3 contains 16 residues. CDR1 and CDR2 from the germline V gene are SGHDN and FVKESK. Trimming cost V 3 bases and J 4 bases; bases outside gene matches: 5. CDR3 DNA sequence: TGTGCCAGCAGCCACGGACAGGGGGCTAGGTACAATGAGCAGTTCTTC. The encoded protein is CASSHGQGARYNEQFF. The full variable domain, in which reference TRBV14 and TRBJ2-1 provide the parts outside the CDR3, is EAGVTQFPSHSVIEKGQTVTLRCDPISGHDNLYWYRRVMGKEIKFLLHFVKESKQDESGMPNNRFLAERTGGTYSTLKVQPAELEDSGVYFCASSHGQGARYNEQFFGPGTRLTVL.

The chain has TRBV6-5 and TRBJ1-4; perhaps TRBD1 as D (6 bases). Per germline, CDR1 MNHEY and CDR2 SVGAGI. Trimming removed 6 bases from V and 4 bases from J, with 12 bases in between. The CDR3 is 14 residues long. The CDR3 DNA reads as TGTGCCAGCAGCCCAGGGGCGCTTAATGAAAAACTGTTTTTT. This translates into CASSPGALNEKLFF.

The rearrangement joins TRBV5-4 to TRBJ2-6, with a tentative D call TRBD2 (5 bases). There are 15 residues in the CDR3. The germline gives CDR1 SGHNT, CDR2 YYREEE (reference sequence). Trimming shortened V by 0 bases and J by 4 bases, and 8 bases separated the two germline ends. CDR3 loop: CASSLASGGANVLTF. CDR3 in DNA: TGTGCCAGCAGCTTGGCTTCGGGGGGGGCCAACGTCCTGACTTTC. The complete variable domain, with remaining parts taken from reference TRBV5-4 and TRBJ2-6, reads ETGVTQSPTHLIKTRGQQVTLRCSSQSGHNTVSWYQQALGQGPQFIFQYYREEENGRGNFPPRFSGLQFPNYSSELNVNALELDDSALYLCASSLASGGANVLTFGAGSRLTVL.

The J gene is TRBJ1-1, the V gene TRBV4-3, with D unclear. V was shortened by 1 base and J by 0 bases, with 9 bases between the two germline ends. The germline V gene has CDR1 LGHNA and CDR2 YSLEER. The CDR3 has 15 amino acids. The CDR3 is CASSQVSRMNTEAFF. The CDR3 nucleotides read TGCGCCAGCAGCCAAGTATCCAGGATGAACACTGAAGCTTTCTTT.

This clone has only a few counts. The chain has TRBV6-5 and TRBJ1-2; TRBD1 might be the D (5 bases). Germline V gene lookup returns CDR1 MNHEY and CDR2 SVGAGI. V was cut by 8 bases and J by 0 bases, with 13 bases left in between. This CDR3 contains 14 residues. CDR3 sequence reads: CASRRTTTNYGYTF. The CDR3 nucleotides are TGTGCCAGCCGAAGGACAACTACTAACTATGGCTACACCTTC.

The V call is TRBV6-5, the J call TRBJ1-2; 8 bases match TRBD1. Germline V gene lookup returns CDR1 MNHEY and CDR2 SVGAGI. The V gene end was trimmed by 2 bases and the J gene end by 6 bases; junction bases not matched to a gene: 8. The CDR3 sequence is 15 residues long. In DNA form, the CDR3 reads TGTGCCAGCAGTTACCTCCGGACAGGGCGGGATGGCTACACCTTC. This encodes CASSYLRTGRDGYTF.

The genes are TRBV10-3 and TRBJ2-7; the match to TRBD2 covers 9 bases. V dropped 2 bases and J dropped 5; count of bases not matched to a gene: 4. Germline V gene data show CDR1 as ENHRY and CDR2 as SYGVKD. The CDR3 totals 14 residues. The CDR3, as DNA: TGTGCCATCAGTGAGAGCGGGGGGATTAACGAGCAGTACTTC. Amino acids: CAISESGGINEQYF.

The genes are TRBV5-1 and TRBJ2-5, with TRBD2 as a possible D gene (6 bases). From germline, CDR1 is SGHRS and CDR2 YFSETQ. Trimming cost V 0 bases and J 7 bases, with 13 bases left between them. The CDR3 length is 14 residues. The CDR3 spells CASSLAPGTSTQYF. In nucleotides, the CDR3 is TGCGCCAGCAGCTTGGCCCCCGGGACTTCGACCCAGTACTTC.

This chain connects TRBV9 to TRBJ1-2; D unclear. The CDR3 length is 15 residues. The V end lost 4 bases, the J end lost 4 bases, and 17 bases lay between the germline ends. Germline assignment: CDR1 SGDLS and CDR2 YYNGEE. The CDR3 sequence is CASSHPSGLSYGYTF. The CDR3 DNA reads TGTGCCAGCAGCCATCCCTCAGGACTGAGCTATGGCTACACCTTC.

The chain carries TRBV28 and TRBJ2-7; perhaps TRBD2 as D (5 bases). The V end was cut by 10 bases, the J end by 3 bases, with 10 bases between. The germline V gene has CDR1 MDHEN and CDR2 SYDVKM. This CDR3 contains 11 residues. CDR3 DNA: TGTGCCACTTCTAGCTACTACGAGCAGTACTTC. Amino acids: CATSSYYEQYF.

V is TRBV28 and J is TRBJ2-7; D is ambiguous. The CDR3 is made up of 13 amino acids. Deletions cut 8 bases from V and 4 bases from J, with 15 bases between. Germline CDR1 reads MDHEN; CDR2 reads SYDVKM. Here the CDR3 reads CASLTNGYYEQYF. CDR3 coding DNA: TGTGCCAGCTTAACAAATGGTTATTACGAGCAGTACTTC.

J is TRBJ2-2 and V is TRBV7-3; 7 bases agree with TRBD1. Germline V lookup: CDR1 SGHTA, CDR2 FQGTGA. The V gene end was trimmed by 4 bases and the J gene end by 1 base; junction bases not matched to a gene: 6. This CDR3 has 16 amino acids. The DNA of the CDR3 is TGTGCCAGCAGCTCTCGACAGGGTGGGAACACCGGGGAGCTGTTTTTT. This codes for CASSSRQGGNTGELFF.

The CDR3 nucleotides read TGTGCCAGCAGCGAGGGAGGGGGACTAGCGGCCTACAATGAGCAGTTCTTC. Its protein is CASSEGGGLAAYNEQFF. J is TRBJ2-1 and V is TRBV13; 11 positions match TRBD2. There are 17 residues in the CDR3. Germline V CDR1 and CDR2: PRHDT, FYEKMQ (reference sequence). V was pared by 5 bases and J by 2 bases, with 8 bases of the junction left unmatched.

This clone has just one count. The chain carries TRBV28 and TRBJ2-7, with 7 positions matching TRBD1. The CDR3 length is 14 residues. The J segment lost 3 bases and the V segment lost 7 bases, leaving 9 bases of the junction unmatched. The germline gives CDR1 MDHEN, CDR2 SYDVKM. In nucleotides, the CDR3 is TGTGCCAGCATCAAGAGGGGGCTCCACTACGAGCAGTACTTC. Its protein is CASIKRGLHYEQYF.

The chain has TRBV15 and TRBJ1-3; D is ambiguous. This CDR3 is 15 amino acids long. The germline CDR1 and CDR2 sequences are LNHNV and YYDKDF (reference sequence). The V gene lost 5 bases and the J gene lost 2 bases, with 13 bases spanning the gap. The DNA for the CDR3 is TGTGCCACCAGCCGAAACGGTCTACCTGGAAACACCATATATTTT. Amino acid sequence: CATSRNGLPGNTIYF.

In DNA form, the CDR3 reads TGCGCCAGCCGTCCGGGACAGGGGATTAGTGGCTACACCTTC. This encodes CASRPGQGISGYTF. The gene calls are TRBV4-1 and TRBJ1-2; 10 positions match TRBD1. The germline V gene has CDR1 MGHRA and CDR2 YSYEKL. The CDR3 has 14 residues. Unmatched junction bases numbered 10, after V lost 8 bases and J lost 7 bases.

The chain employs TRBV10-2 and TRBJ1-4, with D perhaps TRBD1 (5 bases). The ends were cut back, 7 bases at V and 9 bases at J, with 15 bases in the middle. CDR3 length: 13 residues. Germline V lookup: CDR1 WSHSY, CDR2 SAAADI. CDR3 sequence: CASKFPGTKKLFF. The DNA of the CDR3 is TGCGCCAGCAAATTCCCCGGGACTAAAAAACTGTTTTTT.

This clone has a handful of counts. V is TRBV19 and J is TRBJ1-3; D not certain. There are 14 residues in the CDR3. Between the trimmed V and J ends, which lost 7 bases and 3 bases, there was a span of 13 bases. Germline values: CDR1 LNHDA, CDR2 SQIVND (reference sequence). The CDR3 region is CASNPQANGNTIYF. In DNA form, the CDR3 reads TGTGCCAGTAATCCTCAGGCTAATGGAAACACCATATATTTT.

The rearrangement links TRBV7-9 to TRBJ2-3; 10 bases are a match to TRBD1. The CDR3 covers 14 residues. Germline-derived CDR1 and CDR2 are SEHNR and FQNEAQ (reference sequence). The V gene end was trimmed by 6 bases and the J gene end by 9 bases; junction bases not matched to a gene: 9. The CDR3 protein is CASRDRDRGSTQYF. The CDR3 bases are TGTGCCAGCAGGGACCGGGACAGGGGATCGACGCAGTATTTT.

The chain links TRBV7-3 to TRBJ2-1, with a possible D match to TRBD2 (6 bases). The CDR3 totals 15 residues. The germline V and J ends were trimmed by 5 bases and 1 base, with 12 bases remaining between them. Germline V CDR1 and CDR2: SGHTA, FQGTGA. DNA for the CDR3: TGTGCCAGCAGCCCGACTAGTTTATCCTACAATGAGCAGTTCTTC. Its protein product is CASSPTSLSYNEQFF.

The CDR3 bases are TGTGCCAGCAGTTTATTAGCCGGGGTGGACGAGCAGTACTTC. Translating it yields CASSLLAGVDEQYF. The chain employs TRBV28 and TRBJ2-7, with D perhaps TRBD2 (5 bases). The CDR3 is made up of 14 amino acids. Germline lookup yields CDR1 MDHEN and CDR2 SYDVKM. Trimming removed 1 base from V and 5 bases from J, with 12 bases in between.

The chain uses TRBV6-6 and TRBJ1-5, with a tentative D call TRBD1 (5 bases). CDR3 length: 13 residues. V was trimmed by 6 bases and J by 0 bases, leaving 6 bases between them. The V gene's germline CDR1 is MNHNY and CDR2 SVGAGI (reference sequence). In DNA form, the CDR3 reads TGTGCCAGCAGGACAGTTAGCAATCAGCCCCAGCATTTT. Encoded protein: CASRTVSNQPQHF.

The rearrangement joins TRBV27 to TRBJ2-7, with D perhaps TRBD1 (5 bases). The CDR3 is 15 residues long. V was cut by 6 bases and J by 6 bases, with 21 bases left in between. CDR1 is MNHEY and CDR2 is SMNVEV in the germline V gene (reference sequence). In DNA, the CDR3 is TGTGCCAGCAGCTCCATGGACAATATCCCCCGCGAGCAGTACTTC. Translating it yields CASSSMDNIPREQYF.

The chain has TRBV28 and TRBJ2-7; 7 bases align to TRBD1. V trimming: 2 bases; J trimming: 4 bases; junction bases outside the gene matches: 11. This CDR3 is built from 16 residues. CDR1 and CDR2 (germline): MDHEN, SYDVKM. The CDR3 reads CASSLNLGTALYEQYF. In DNA, the CDR3 is TGTGCCAGCAGTTTAAATCTTGGGACAGCCTTATACGAGCAGTACTTC.

The rearrangement joins TRBV19 to TRBJ2-1; D is uncertain. The CDR3 contains 16 residues. CDR1 is LNHDA and CDR2 is SQIVND in the germline V gene (reference sequence). Trimming left V 5 bases short and J 0 bases short, with 14 bases between. CDR3 amino acids: CASSPPLSSSYNEQFF. In DNA form, the CDR3 reads TGTGCCAGTAGTCCACCGTTGTCGAGCTCCTACAATGAGCAGTTCTTC.